A single sample is the source of the 23 T cell receptor beta chains below, sequenced in a study of blood T cell repertoires in COVID-19. The data were produced by immunoSEQ multiplex PCR, yet TCRdb's version contains in-frame clones alone and is incomplete. In the table there are about 210,000 clones, less than 90% of which are singletons. Sequenced material: peripheral blood. These receptors originate from a man aged 35 to 55 with acute or convalescent COVID-19.

The DNA of the CDR3 is TGTGCCAGCAGCGGGGGCCTGAAGACCTACGAGCAGTACTTC. Its protein is CASSGGLKTYEQYF. The chain has TRBV9 and TRBJ2-7; a weak D match, TRBD1 (5 bases). The CDR3 sequence is 14 residues long. V lost 3 bases and J lost 2, with 12 bases in between. Germline lookup yields CDR1 SGDLS and CDR2 YYNGEE.

The chain joins TRBV5-1 to TRBJ1-6; the match to TRBD1 covers 8 bases. Per the germline V gene, CDR1 is SGHRS and CDR2 is YFSETQ. The CDR3 loop spans 15 amino acids. J gave up 6 bases and V 4 bases, and 6 bases lay outside the gene matches. DNA of the CDR3: TGCGCCAGCAGCACCTGGACAGGGCTTAATTCACCCCTCCACTTT. Translating gives CASSTWTGLNSPLHF.

V is TRBV18 and J is TRBJ2-7; D possibly corresponds to TRBD1 (5 bases). This CDR3 spans 14 amino acids. The germline V and J ends were trimmed by 3 bases and 2 bases, with 11 bases remaining between them. Germline assignment: CDR1 KGHSH and CDR2 LQKENI. CDR3 sequence (DNA): TGTGCCAGCTCACCGCCGACAGTAGCCTACGAGCAGTACTTC. Encoded protein: CASSPPTVAYEQYF.

The genes are TRBV4-1 and TRBJ2-7; a possible D gene is TRBD1 (6 bases). CDR3 length equals 18 residues. Germline V gene data show CDR1 as MGHRA and CDR2 as YSYEKL. The germline V and J ends were trimmed by 1 base and 3 bases, with 22 bases remaining between them. CDR3 sequence: CASSQGGRGPGHYYEQYF. CDR3 nucleotides: TGCGCCAGCAGCCAAGGAGGCAGGGGCCCTGGGCATTACTACGAGCAGTACTTC.

In this sample, this clone turned up once. The chain links TRBV9 to TRBJ1-5; 7 nucleotides agree with TRBD1. Germline V gives CDR1 SGDLS, CDR2 YYNGEE. There are 15 residues in the CDR3. With V trimmed by 4 bases and J by 3 bases, 7 bases remained unmatched. The CDR3, as DNA: TGTGCCAGCAGCCCCGACAGGGTCTCCAATCAGCCCCAGCATTTT. It yields the protein CASSPDRVSNQPQHF.

The chain couples TRBV11-2 to TRBJ2-6; D gene ambiguous. From germline, CDR1 is SGHAT and CDR2 FQNNGV. The CDR3 contains 13 residues. V was shortened by 5 bases and J by 1 base, with 3 bases between the two germline ends. CDR3 sequence: CASSQSGANVLTF. DNA for the CDR3: TGTGCCAGCAGCCAATCTGGGGCCAACGTCCTGACTTTC.

The CDR3 DNA follows: TGTGCCAGCAGCAAAGGGGCCGGACAGGGGTGGCAGCCCCAGCATTTT. Encoded protein: CASSKGAGQGWQPQHF. V is TRBV21-1 and J is TRBJ1-5; no check of the table's D call, TRBD1, against the DNA was made. TRBV21-1 is a pseudogene. This CDR3 contains 16 residues.

The chain employs TRBV2 and TRBJ2-1; no clear D. The germline V gene encodes CDR1 SNHLY and CDR2 FYNNEI. The CDR3 has 13 amino acids. The V end lost 8 bases, the J end lost 8 bases, and 16 bases lay between the germline ends. CDR3 DNA sequence: TGTGCCAGCTTTGCTCGAAAAGAGGATGAGCAGTTCTTC. Translated, it gives CASFARKEDEQFF. The entire variable domain, with the rest obtained from reference TRBV2 and TRBJ2-1, is as follows: EPEVTQTPSHQVTQMGQEVILRCVPISNHLYFYWYRQILGQKVEFLVSFYNNEISEKSEIFDDQFSVERPDGSNFTLKIRSTKLEDSAMYFCASFARKEDEQFFGPGTRLTVL.

The chain is built from TRBV10-1 and TRBJ1-1; TRBD1 aligns across 10 bases. Trimming at V came to 8 bases and at J to 4 bases, leaving 4 bases not matched to a gene. Per germline, CDR1 WNHNN and CDR2 SYGVQD (reference sequence). This CDR3 contains 13 residues. The CDR3 here is CASSRDRGTEAFF. The CDR3 coding sequence is TGCGCCAGCTCCCGGGACAGGGGCACTGAAGCTTTCTTT.

This clone was picked up one time. The chain carries TRBV27 and TRBJ1-6; D is uncertain. The CDR3 is 12 amino acids. Trimming removed 2 bases at V and 8 bases at J, with 4 bases between. The germline V gene encodes CDR1 MNHEY and CDR2 SMNVEV (reference sequence). The CDR3 protein is CASSLADSPLHF. The CDR3 DNA follows: TGTGCCAGCAGTTTAGCAGATTCACCCCTCCACTTT.

This clone was recorded a few times. The rearrangement uses TRBV7-2 and TRBJ2-7; 9 bases match TRBD1. The germline V gene has CDR1 SGHTA and CDR2 FQGNSA. The junction had 4 bases not matched to a gene; V was cut back by 2 bases and J by 5 bases. The CDR3 has 14 residues. DNA for the CDR3: TGTGCCAGCAGCTTAATGGGACAGGGAAACGAGCAGTACTTC. It codes for CASSLMGQGNEQYF. The full variable domain, rest sourced from reference TRBV7-2 and TRBJ2-7, is GAGVSQSPSNKVTEKGKDVELRCDPISGHTALYWYRQSLGQGLEFLIYFQGNSAPDKSGLPSDRFSAERTGGSVSTLTIQRTQQEDSAVYLCASSLMGQGNEQYFGPGTRLTVT.

This clone was recorded only once. This chain uses TRBV24-1 with TRBJ1-5, with D perhaps TRBD1 (5 bases). V was pared by 11 bases and J by 5 bases, with 15 bases between. Germline assignment: CDR1 KGHDR and CDR2 SFDVKD. This CDR3 spans 13 amino acids. CDR3 in amino acids: CASLREVYQPQHF. As DNA, the CDR3 is TGTGCCAGCCTCAGGGAGGTCTATCAGCCCCAGCATTTT.

The J gene is TRBJ1-6, the V gene TRBV6-5; 9 bases map to TRBD1. V lost 4 bases, J lost 7 bases, and 8 bases stayed unmatched. The CDR3 has 16 residues. Germline-derived CDR1 and CDR2 are MNHEY and SVGAGI. The CDR3 here is CASSSEQGARNSPLHF. The CDR3 region has the DNA TGTGCCAGCAGTTCGGAACAGGGGGCACGGAATTCACCCCTCCACTTT.

The rearrangement joins TRBV7-9 to TRBJ2-7; TRBD1 agrees at 8 bases. The germline V gene encodes CDR1 SEHNR and CDR2 FQNEAQ (reference sequence). The CDR3 covers 14 residues. The V segment lost 4 bases and the J segment 6 bases; nucleotides outside the gene matches: 8. The chain's CDR3 is CASSSTGVIGEQYF. CDR3 coding DNA: TGTGCCAGCAGCTCGACAGGGGTGATAGGCGAGCAGTACTTC. The full variable domain, in which reference TRBV7-9 and TRBJ2-7 provide the parts outside the CDR3, is DTGVSQNPRHKITKRGQNVTFRCDPISEHNRLYWYRQTLGQGPEFLTYFQNEAQLEKSRLLSDRFSAERPKGSFSTLEIQRTEQGDSAMYLCASSSTGVIGEQYFGPGTRLTVT.

The rearrangement links TRBV3-1 (or the pseudogene TRBV3-2) to TRBJ2-3; 10 bases map to TRBD2. The CDR3 consists of 16 residues. Trimming took 2 bases from V and 7 from J; bases not matched to a gene: 9. Germline CDR1 LGHDT, CDR2 YNNKEL (reference sequence). The CDR3: CASSQSVSGRGNTQYF. CDR3 sequence (DNA): TGTGCCAGCAGCCAATCCGTCAGCGGGAGGGGAAATACGCAGTATTTT.

The CDR3 DNA is TGTGCCAGCAGCCCCACCGGGGTCGAGCAGTACTTC. Protein product: CASSPTGVEQYF. The J gene is TRBJ2-7, the V gene TRBV9; TRBD2 might be the D (5 bases). The CDR3 sequence is 12 residues long. V lost 4 bases, J lost 6 bases, and 11 bases lay in between. Per the germline V gene, CDR1 is SGDLS and CDR2 is YYNGEE.

This clone was counted only a few times. The V call is TRBV28, the J call TRBJ1-3; D perhaps matches TRBD1 (5 bases). Trimming shortened V by 2 bases and J by 4 bases, and 12 bases separated the two germline ends. The CDR3 is 15 residues long. CDR1 is MDHEN, CDR2 SYDVKM, per germline. The CDR3 sequence: CASSLAAGSGNTIYF. The CDR3 DNA follows: TGTGCCAGCAGTTTAGCGGCAGGGTCCGGAAACACCATATATTTT. The whole variable domain, remainder taken from reference TRBV28 and TRBJ1-3, is DVKVTQSSRYLVKRTGEKVFLECVQDMDHENMFWYRQDPGLGLRLIYFSYDVKMKEKGDIPEGYSVSREKKERFSLILESASTNQTSMYLCASSLAAGSGNTIYFGEGSWLTVV.

This clone was recorded once. V and J are TRBV6-6 and TRBJ2-7; D might be TRBD2 (5 bases). CDR3 length: 14 amino acids. V was trimmed by 4 bases and J by 3 bases, leaving 13 bases between them. CDR1 MNHNY and CDR2 SVGAGI come from the germline V gene (reference sequence). CDR3 region: CASSSGYEGYEQYF. The CDR3 DNA is TGTGCCAGCAGTTCGGGTTATGAGGGCTACGAGCAGTACTTC.

The rearrangement joins TRBV7-9 to TRBJ1-1; unclear D gene. V lost 5 bases to trimming and J lost 5 bases, with 12 bases between them. The CDR3 consists of 13 residues. In germline, CDR1 is SEHNR, CDR2 FQNEAQ (reference sequence). CDR3 coding DNA: TGTGCCAGCAGCCCGGTAGGCGGGACTGAAGCTTTCTTT. This encodes CASSPVGGTEAFF.

This sequence joins TRBV19 and TRBJ1-5, with 7 bases aligning to TRBD1. V shed 6 bases, J shed 5 bases, and the junction held 4 bases outside the gene matches. From germline, CDR1 is LNHDA and CDR2 SQIVND (reference sequence). The length of the CDR3 is 13 residues. The CDR3 region has the DNA TGTGCCAGTAGACAGGGGCTCCATCAGCCCCAGCATTTT. Its translation is CASRQGLHQPQHF.

The chain joins TRBV6-5 to TRBJ1-5; 8 bases fit TRBD1. The CDR3 contains 14 residues. Trimming at V came to 6 bases and at J to 4 bases, leaving 5 bases not matched to a gene. Germline CDR1 and CDR2: MNHEY and SVGAGI. The CDR3 is CASRGRTGNQPQHF. As DNA, the CDR3 is TGTGCCAGCAGGGGGAGGACAGGGAATCAGCCCCAGCATTTT.

V usage is TRBV5-1 and J usage is TRBJ2-2, with unresolved D. The germline CDR1 and CDR2 sequences are SGHRS and YFSETQ. With 6 bases removed from V and 5 bases from J, the gap between germline ends came to 17 bases. This CDR3 is built from 15 residues. CDR3 in amino acids: CASTRMIARTGELFF. The CDR3 nucleotides read TGCGCCAGCACCCGGATGATAGCACGGACCGGGGAGCTGTTTTTT.

This rearrangement joins TRBV7-2 to TRBJ2-6, with no clear D. The CDR3 has 14 amino acids. CDR1 is SGHTA, CDR2 FQGNSA, per germline. V lost 2 bases and J lost 2, with 4 bases in between. The CDR3 is CASSLQTGANVLTF. The CDR3 bases are TGTGCCAGCAGCTTACAGACTGGGGCCAACGTCCTGACTTTC.